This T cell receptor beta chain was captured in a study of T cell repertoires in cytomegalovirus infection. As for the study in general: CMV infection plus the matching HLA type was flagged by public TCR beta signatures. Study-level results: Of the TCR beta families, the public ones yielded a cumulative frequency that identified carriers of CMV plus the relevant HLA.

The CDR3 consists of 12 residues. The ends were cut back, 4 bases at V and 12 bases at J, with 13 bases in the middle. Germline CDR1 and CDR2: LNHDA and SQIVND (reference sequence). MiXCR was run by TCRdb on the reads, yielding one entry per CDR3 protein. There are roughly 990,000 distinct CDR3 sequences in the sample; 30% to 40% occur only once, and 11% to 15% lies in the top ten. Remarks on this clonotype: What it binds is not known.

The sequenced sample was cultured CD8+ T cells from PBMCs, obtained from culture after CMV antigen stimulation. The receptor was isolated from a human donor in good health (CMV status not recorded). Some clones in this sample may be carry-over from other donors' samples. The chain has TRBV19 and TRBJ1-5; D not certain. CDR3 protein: CASSKAGGLQHF. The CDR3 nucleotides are TGTGCCAGTAGTAAGGCTGGCGGTCTCCAGCATTTT.